This record covers a single TCR beta chain. This entry comes from a study of blood T cell repertoires in COVID-19. The method was immunoSEQ multiplex PCR; TCRdb's version includes in-frame clones alone and lacks a portion of them. Of 53,000 or so clones listed, about 88% are singletons. The sequence was obtained from a man in his 70s with active COVID-19. Material for sequencing was peripheral blood.

This chain's CDR3 is CASSAGQGAPGANVLTF. CDR3 coding DNA: TGTGCCAGCAGCGCGGGACAGGGGGCCCCTGGGGCCAACGTCCTGACTTTC. The chain is built from TRBV7-3 and TRBJ2-6, with 12 positions matching TRBD1. The CDR3 loop spans 17 amino acids. The V gene end was trimmed by 5 bases and the J gene end by 2 bases; junction bases not matched to a gene: 4. Germline CDR1 is SGHTA and CDR2 is FQGTGA.